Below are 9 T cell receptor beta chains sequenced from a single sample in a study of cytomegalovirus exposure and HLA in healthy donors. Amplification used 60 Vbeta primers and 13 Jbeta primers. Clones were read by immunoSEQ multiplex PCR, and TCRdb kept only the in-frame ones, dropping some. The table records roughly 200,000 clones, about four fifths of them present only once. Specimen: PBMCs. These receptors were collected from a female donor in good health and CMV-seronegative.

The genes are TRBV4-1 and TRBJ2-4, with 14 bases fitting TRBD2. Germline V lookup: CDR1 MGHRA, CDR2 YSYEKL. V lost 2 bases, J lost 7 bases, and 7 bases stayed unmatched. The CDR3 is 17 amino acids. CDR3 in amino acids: CASSQLGLAGGWNIQYF. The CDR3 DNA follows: TGCGCCAGCAGCCAATTAGGACTAGCGGGAGGATGGAACATTCAGTACTTC.

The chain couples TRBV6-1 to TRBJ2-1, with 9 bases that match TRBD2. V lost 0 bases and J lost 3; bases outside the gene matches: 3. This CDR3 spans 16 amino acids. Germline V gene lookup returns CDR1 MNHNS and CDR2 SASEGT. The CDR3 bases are TGTGCCAGCAGTGAAGCTGGAGCGGGGGGCTACAATGAGCAGTTCTTC. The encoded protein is CASSEAGAGGYNEQFF.

Written as DNA, the CDR3 is TGTGCCAGCAGCCTGGGCGGGACAGGGCTGTGCAATGAGCAGTTCTTC. The encoded protein is CASSLGGTGLCNEQFF. The V gene is TRBV4-2, the J gene TRBJ2-1; 9 nucleotides align to TRBD1. Germline V gene sequence: CDR1 LGHNA, CDR2 YNFKEQ. The V gene end was trimmed by 4 bases and the J gene end by 6 bases; junction bases not matched to a gene: 10. This CDR3 comprises 16 residues.

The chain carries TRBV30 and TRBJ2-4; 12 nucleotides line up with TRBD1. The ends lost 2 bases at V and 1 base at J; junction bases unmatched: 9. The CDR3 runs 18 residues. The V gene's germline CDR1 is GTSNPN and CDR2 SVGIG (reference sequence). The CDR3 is CAWSPWDRGLRAKNIQYF. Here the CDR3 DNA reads TGTGCCTGGAGTCCCTGGGACAGGGGGCTGAGGGCCAAAAACATTCAGTACTTC.

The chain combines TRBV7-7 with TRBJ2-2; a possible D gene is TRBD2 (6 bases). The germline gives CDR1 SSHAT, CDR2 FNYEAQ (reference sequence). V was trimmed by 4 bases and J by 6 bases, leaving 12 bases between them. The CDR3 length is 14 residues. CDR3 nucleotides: TGTGCCAGCAGCTACCGGACGGGAGCCGGGGAGCTGTTTTTT. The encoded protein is CASSYRTGAGELFF.

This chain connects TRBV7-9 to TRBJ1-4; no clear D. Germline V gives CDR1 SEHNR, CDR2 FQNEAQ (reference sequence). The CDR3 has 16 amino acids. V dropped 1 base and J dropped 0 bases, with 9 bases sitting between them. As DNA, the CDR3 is TGTGCCAGCAGCTTAGGCGTCCCTGCAACTAATGAAAAACTGTTTTTT. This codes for CASSLGVPATNEKLFF.

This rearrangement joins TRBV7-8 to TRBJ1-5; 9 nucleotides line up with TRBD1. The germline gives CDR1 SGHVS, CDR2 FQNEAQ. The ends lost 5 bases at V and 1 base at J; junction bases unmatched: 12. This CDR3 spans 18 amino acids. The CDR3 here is CASSLTGGNLGSNQPQHF. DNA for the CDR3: TGTGCCAGCAGCCTGACAGGGGGTAACCTGGGAAGCAATCAGCCCCAGCATTTT.

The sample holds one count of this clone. The CDR3 sequence: CASSPPRKQGLNQPQHF. The CDR3 DNA follows: TGTGCCAGCTCACCACCAAGAAAACAGGGGTTGAATCAGCCCCAGCATTTT. The chain uses TRBV18 and TRBJ1-5; 7 bases are a match to TRBD1. With V trimmed by 0 bases and J by 4 bases, 9 bases remained unmatched. Germline assignment: CDR1 KGHSH and CDR2 LQKENI. There are 17 residues in the CDR3.

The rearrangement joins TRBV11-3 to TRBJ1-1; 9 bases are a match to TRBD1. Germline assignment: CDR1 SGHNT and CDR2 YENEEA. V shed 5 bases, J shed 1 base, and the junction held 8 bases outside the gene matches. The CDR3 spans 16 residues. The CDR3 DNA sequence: TGTGCCAGCAGCCTTAGAACGGGACAGGGGAACACTGAAGCTTTCTTT. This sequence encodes CASSLRTGQGNTEAFF.